The clone carrying this TCR beta chain was seen a few times. Its antigen is currently unknown. One junction end disagrees with the germline gene, perhaps due to a read error. The CDR3 is made up of 15 amino acids. Germline CDR1 reads LNHDA; CDR2 reads SQIVND (reference sequence). Full-length variable regions came from constant-region reverse primers plus semi-nested Nested Universal Primer A PCR. TCRdb ran MiXCR on the 5' RACE reads and lists one entry per CDR3 protein. The repertoire holds some 30,000 distinct CDR3 sequences, 25% to 30% seen once, with about 2% in the top ten. The study's findings and limits: Greatest tumor Treg TCR overlap was with tumor naive CD4+ cells. In terms of TCR gene usage, tumor memory CD4+ T cells clustered together with blood and lymph node memory CD4+ cells, as well as with lymph node naive CD4+ cells. Whole repertoires were not studied in the larger cohort, only one V-J beta rearrangement.

The sorted Tregs were CD4+CD25+CD127-/low cells. The rearrangement joins TRBV19 to TRBJ2-1; 8 nucleotides align to TRBD2. Sample: tumor-infiltrating Tregs sorted from the breast tumor. The origin of this receptor is a female donor with breast cancer. In nucleotides, the CDR3 is TGTGCCGGTAGGGGGATAGCGGGGCCGAACAATGAGCAGTTCTTC. Protein: CAGRGIAGPNNEQFF.